Described below is a single T cell receptor (beta chain) sequence and its context. This sample is drawn from a study of blood T cell repertoires in COVID-19. Across the study: Sites in the United States, Italy and Spain provided acute and convalescent COVID-19 samples.

V shed 5 bases and J shed 2 bases, with 10 bases lying between them. CDR3 length: 13 residues. Per germline, CDR1 MNHEY and CDR2 SVGAGI. The assay was immunoSEQ multiplex PCR, and TCRdb's table has in-frame clones only and misses some. The sample shows 150,000 to 200,000 clones, roughly 77% of them seen only once. Sequencing was carried out using peripheral blood. The TCR was taken from a middle-aged woman with COVID-19, enrolled during active disease. The genes are TRBV6-5 and TRBJ2-7; D may be TRBD2 (6 bases). The CDR3 DNA sequence: TGTGCCAGCAGTAGCCGACTAGCCTACGAGCAGTACTTC. Amino acid sequence: CASSSRLAYEQYF.